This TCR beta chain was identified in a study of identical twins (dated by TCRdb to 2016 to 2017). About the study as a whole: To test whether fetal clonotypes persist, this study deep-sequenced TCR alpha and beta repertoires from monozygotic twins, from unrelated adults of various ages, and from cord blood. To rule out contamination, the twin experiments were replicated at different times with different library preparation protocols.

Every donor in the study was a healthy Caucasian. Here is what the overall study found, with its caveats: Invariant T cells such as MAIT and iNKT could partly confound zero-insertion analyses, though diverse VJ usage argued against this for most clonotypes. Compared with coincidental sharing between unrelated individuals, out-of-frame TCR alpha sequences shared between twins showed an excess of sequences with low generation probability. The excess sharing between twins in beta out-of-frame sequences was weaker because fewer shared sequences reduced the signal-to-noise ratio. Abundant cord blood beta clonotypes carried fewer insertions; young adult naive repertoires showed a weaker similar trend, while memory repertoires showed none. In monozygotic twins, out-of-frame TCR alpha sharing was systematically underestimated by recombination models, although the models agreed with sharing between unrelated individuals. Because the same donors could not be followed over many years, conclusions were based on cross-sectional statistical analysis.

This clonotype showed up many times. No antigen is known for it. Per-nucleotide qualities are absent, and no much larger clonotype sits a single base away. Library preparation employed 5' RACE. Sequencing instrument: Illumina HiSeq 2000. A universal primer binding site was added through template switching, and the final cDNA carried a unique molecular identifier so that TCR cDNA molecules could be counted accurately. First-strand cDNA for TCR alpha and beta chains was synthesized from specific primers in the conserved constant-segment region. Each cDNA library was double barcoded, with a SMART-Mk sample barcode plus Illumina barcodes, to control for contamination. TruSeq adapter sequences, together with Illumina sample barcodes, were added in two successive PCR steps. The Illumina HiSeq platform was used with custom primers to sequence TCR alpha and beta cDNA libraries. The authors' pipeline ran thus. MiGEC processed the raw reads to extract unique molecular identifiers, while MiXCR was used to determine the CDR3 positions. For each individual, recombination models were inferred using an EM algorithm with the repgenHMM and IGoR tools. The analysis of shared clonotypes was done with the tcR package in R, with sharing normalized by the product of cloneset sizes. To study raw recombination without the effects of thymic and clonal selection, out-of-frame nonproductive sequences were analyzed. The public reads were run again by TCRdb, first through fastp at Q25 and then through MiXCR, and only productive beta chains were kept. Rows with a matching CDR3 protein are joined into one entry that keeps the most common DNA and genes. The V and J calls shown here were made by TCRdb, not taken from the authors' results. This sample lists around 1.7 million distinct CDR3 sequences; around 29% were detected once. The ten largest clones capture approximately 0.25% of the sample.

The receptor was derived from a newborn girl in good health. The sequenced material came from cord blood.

The nucleotide sequence reads TGTGCCAGCAGTTTGTGGCGATACGAGCAGTACTTC. Translated, this is CASSLWRYEQYF. This chain joins TRBV12-3 or TRBV12-4 to TRBJ2-7, with the D gene uncertain. V sheds 3 bases and J sheds 4 bases, leaving 7 bases between their ends. The CDR3 sequence holds 12 residues, the cysteine and phenylalanine included. The DNA shown is the 36-base CDR3, in frame from base 1.